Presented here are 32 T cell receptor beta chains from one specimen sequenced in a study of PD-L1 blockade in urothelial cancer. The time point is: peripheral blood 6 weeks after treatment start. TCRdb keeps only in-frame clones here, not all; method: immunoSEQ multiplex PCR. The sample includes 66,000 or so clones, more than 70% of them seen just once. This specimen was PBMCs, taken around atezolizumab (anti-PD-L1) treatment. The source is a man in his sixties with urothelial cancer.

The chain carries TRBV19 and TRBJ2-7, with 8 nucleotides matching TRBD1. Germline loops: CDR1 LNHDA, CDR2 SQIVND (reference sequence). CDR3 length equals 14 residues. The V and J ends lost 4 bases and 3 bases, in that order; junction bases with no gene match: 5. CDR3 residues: CASSKTDRDYEQYF. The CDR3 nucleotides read TGTGCCAGTAGTAAGACGGACAGGGACTACGAGCAGTACTTC.

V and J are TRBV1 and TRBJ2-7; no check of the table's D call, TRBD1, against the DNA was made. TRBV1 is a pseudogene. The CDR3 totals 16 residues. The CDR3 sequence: CTSSQLYRDRGYEQYF. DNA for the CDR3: TGCACCAGCAGCCAGCTTTACCGGGACAGGGGGTACGAGCAGTACTTC.

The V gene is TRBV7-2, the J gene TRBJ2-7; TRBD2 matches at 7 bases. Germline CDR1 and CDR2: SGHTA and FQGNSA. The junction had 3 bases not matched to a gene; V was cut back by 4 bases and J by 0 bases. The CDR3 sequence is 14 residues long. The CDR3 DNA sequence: TGTGCCAGCAGCTCACTAGCGAGCTCCTACGAGCAGTACTTC. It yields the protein CASSSLASSYEQYF.

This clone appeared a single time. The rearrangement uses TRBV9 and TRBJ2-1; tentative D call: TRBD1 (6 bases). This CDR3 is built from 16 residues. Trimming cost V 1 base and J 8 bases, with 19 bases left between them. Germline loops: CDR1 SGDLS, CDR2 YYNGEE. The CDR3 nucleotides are TGTGCCAGCAGCGTATTACAGGGTAATTTAAACGATGAGCAGTTCTTC. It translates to CASSVLQGNLNDEQFF. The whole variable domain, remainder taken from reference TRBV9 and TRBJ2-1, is DSGVTQTPKHLITATGQRVTLRCSPRSGDLSVYWYQQSLDQGLQFLIQYYNGEERAKGNILERFSAQQFPDLHSELNLSSLELGDSALYFCASSVLQGNLNDEQFFGPGTRLTVL.

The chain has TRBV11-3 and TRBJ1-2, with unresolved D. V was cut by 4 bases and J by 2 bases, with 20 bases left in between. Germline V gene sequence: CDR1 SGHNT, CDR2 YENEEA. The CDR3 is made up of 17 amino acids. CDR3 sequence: CASSSSKGRRPNYGYTF. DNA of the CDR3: TGTGCCAGCAGCTCCTCTAAAGGTCGCAGGCCCAACTATGGCTACACCTTC.

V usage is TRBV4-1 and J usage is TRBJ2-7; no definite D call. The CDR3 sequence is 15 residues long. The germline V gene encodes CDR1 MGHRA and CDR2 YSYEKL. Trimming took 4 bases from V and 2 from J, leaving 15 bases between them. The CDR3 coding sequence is TGCGCCAGCAGCCGACTCTGGAGCAATACCTACGAGCAGTACTTC. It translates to CASSRLWSNTYEQYF.

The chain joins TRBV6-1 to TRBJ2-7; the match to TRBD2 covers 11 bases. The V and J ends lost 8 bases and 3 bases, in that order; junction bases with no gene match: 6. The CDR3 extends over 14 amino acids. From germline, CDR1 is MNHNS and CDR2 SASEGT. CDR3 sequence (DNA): TGTGCCAGCTTGCTAGCGGGAGGTCTCTACGAGCAGTACTTC. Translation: CASLLAGGLYEQYF.

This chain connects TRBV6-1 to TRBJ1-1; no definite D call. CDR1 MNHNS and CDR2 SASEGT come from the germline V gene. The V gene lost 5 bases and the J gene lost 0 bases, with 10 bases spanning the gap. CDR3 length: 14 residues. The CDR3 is CASSLSTMNTEAFF. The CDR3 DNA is TGTGCCAGCAGTTTATCTACCATGAACACTGAAGCTTTCTTT.

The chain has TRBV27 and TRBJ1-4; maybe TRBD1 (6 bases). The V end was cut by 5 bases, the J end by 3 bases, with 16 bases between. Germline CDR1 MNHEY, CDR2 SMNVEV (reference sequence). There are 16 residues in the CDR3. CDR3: CASSPGTHAPNEKLFF. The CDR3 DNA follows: TGTGCCAGCAGTCCCGGGACACACGCCCCTAATGAAAAACTGTTTTTT.

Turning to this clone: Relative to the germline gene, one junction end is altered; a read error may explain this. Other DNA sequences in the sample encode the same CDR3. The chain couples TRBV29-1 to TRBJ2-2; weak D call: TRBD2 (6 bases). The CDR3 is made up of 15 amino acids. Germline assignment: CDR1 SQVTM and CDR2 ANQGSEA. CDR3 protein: CSITPRGSGTGELFF. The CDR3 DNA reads TGCAGCATCACCCCCCGGGGGAGTGGGACCGGGGAGCTGTTCTTT.

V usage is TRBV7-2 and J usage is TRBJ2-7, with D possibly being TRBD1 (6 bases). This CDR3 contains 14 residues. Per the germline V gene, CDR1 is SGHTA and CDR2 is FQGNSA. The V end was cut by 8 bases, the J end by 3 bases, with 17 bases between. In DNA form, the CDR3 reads TGTGCCAGCTCTACGTATCAGGGGAACTACGAGCAGTACTTC. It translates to CASSTYQGNYEQYF.

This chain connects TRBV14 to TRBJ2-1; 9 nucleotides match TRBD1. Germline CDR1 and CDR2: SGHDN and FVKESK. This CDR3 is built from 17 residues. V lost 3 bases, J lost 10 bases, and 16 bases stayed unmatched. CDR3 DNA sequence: TGTGCCAGCAGCCACGGGACAGGGAAAAGTCGATTCATGGAGCAGTTCTTC. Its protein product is CASSHGTGKSRFMEQFF.

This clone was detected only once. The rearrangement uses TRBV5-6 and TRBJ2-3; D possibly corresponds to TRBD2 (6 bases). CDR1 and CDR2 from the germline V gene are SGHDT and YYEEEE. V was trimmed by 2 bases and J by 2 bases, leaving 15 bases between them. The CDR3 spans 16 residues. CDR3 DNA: TGTGCCAGCAGCTTTTGGGTTAGCGGCCACACAGATACGCAGTATTTT. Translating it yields CASSFWVSGHTDTQYF.

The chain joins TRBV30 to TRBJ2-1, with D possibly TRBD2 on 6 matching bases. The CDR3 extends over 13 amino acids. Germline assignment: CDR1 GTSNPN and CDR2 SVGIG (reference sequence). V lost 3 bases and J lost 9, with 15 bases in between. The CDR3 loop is CAWRGGFFREQFF. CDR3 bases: TGTGCCTGGAGGGGGGGTTTTTTTCGTGAGCAGTTCTTC.

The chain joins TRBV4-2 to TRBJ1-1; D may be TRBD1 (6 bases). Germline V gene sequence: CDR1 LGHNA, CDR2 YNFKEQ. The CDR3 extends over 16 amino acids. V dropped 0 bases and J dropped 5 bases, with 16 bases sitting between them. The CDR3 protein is CASSQEGGGGLTEAFF. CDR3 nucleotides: TGTGCCAGCAGCCAAGAGGGTGGGGGGGGCTTGACTGAAGCTTTCTTT.

Written as DNA, the CDR3 is TGTGCCAGCAGCTTGGGACAGGGGGCATACAATGAGCAGTTCTTC. Its protein product is CASSLGQGAYNEQFF. The rearrangement joins TRBV7-9 to TRBJ2-1; 12 positions match TRBD1. This CDR3 has 15 residues. From germline, CDR1 is SEHNR and CDR2 FQNEAQ (reference sequence). Trimming removed 3 bases from V and 4 bases from J; junction bases left unmatched: 1. The full variable domain, with the rest looked up from reference TRBV7-9 and TRBJ2-1, is DTGVSQNPRHKITKRGQNVTFRCDPISEHNRLYWYRQTLGQGPEFLTYFQNEAQLEKSRLLSDRFSAERPKGSFSTLEIQRTEQGDSAMYLCASSLGQGAYNEQFFGPGTRLTVL.

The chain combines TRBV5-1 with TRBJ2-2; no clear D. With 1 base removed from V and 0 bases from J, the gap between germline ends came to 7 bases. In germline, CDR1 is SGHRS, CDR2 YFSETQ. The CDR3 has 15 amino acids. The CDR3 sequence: CASSLSQTNTGELFF. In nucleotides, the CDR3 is TGCGCCAGCAGCTTGAGTCAGACGAACACCGGGGAGCTGTTTTTT.

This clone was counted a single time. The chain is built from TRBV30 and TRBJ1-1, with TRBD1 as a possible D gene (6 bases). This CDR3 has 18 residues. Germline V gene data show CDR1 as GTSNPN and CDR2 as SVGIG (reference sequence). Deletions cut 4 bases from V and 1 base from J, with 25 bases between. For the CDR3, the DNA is TGTGCCTGGATTGACGGACAGACCCACCCCTCTAGGAACACTGAAGCTTTCTTT. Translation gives CAWIDGQTHPSRNTEAFF.

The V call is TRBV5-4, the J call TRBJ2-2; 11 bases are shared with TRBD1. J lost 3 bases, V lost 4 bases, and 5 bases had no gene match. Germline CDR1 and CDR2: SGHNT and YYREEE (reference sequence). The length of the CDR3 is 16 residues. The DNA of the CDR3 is TGTGCCAGCAGCCCTCGGACAGGGGGCGACACCGGGGAGCTGTTTTTT. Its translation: CASSPRTGGDTGELFF.

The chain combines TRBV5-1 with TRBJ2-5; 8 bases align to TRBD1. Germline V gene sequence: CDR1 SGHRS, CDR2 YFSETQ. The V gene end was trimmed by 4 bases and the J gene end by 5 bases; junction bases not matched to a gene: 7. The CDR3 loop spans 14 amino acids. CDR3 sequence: CASSPTGAGETQYF. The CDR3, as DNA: TGCGCCAGCAGCCCGACAGGGGCGGGGGAGACCCAGTACTTC.

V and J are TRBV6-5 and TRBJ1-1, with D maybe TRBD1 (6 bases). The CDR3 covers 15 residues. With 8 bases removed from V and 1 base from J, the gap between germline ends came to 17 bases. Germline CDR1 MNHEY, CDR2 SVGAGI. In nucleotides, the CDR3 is TGTGCCAGCTATAAGGGGGGGAGGGGGAACACTGAAGCTTTCTTT. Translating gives CASYKGGRGNTEAFF.

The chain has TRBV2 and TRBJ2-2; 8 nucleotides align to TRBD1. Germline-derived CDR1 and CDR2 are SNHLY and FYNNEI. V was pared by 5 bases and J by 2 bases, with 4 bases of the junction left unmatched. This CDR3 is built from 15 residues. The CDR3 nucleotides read TGTGCCAGCAGTTTAGACAGGGGAAACACCGGGGAGCTGTTTTTT. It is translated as CASSLDRGNTGELFF. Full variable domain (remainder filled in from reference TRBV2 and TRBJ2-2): EPEVTQTPSHQVTQMGQEVILRCVPISNHLYFYWYRQILGQKVEFLVSFYNNEISEKSEIFDDQFSVERPDGSNFTLKIRSTKLEDSAMYFCASSLDRGNTGELFFGEGSRLTVL.

The CDR3 region has the DNA TGTGCCAGCAGCTTTTCGTCCGAAGCTTTCTTT. Translation: CASSFSSEAFF. The chain combines TRBV5-6 with TRBJ1-1; the D is unclear. Trimming took 2 bases from V and 8 from J, leaving 7 bases between them. CDR1 and CDR2 (germline): SGHDT, YYEEEE. The CDR3 runs 11 residues.

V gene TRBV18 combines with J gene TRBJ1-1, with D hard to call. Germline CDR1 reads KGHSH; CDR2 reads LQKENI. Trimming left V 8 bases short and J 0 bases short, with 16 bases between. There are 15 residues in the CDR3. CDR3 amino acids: CASQPSGYMNTEAFF. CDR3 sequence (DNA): TGTGCCAGCCAACCTAGCGGATACATGAACACTGAAGCTTTCTTT.

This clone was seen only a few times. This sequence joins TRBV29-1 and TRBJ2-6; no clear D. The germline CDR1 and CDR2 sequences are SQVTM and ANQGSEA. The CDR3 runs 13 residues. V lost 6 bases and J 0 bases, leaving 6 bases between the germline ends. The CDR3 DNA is TGCAGCGTGTCCTTCTCTGGGGCCAACGTCCTGACTTTC. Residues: CSVSFSGANVLTF.

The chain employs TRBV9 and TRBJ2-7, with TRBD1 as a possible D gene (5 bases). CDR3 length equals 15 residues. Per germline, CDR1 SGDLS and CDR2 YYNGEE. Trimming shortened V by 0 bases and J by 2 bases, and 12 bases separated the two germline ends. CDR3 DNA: TGTGCCAGCAGCGTAGGATGGGGCCCAACCTACGAGCAGTACTTC. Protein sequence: CASSVGWGPTYEQYF.

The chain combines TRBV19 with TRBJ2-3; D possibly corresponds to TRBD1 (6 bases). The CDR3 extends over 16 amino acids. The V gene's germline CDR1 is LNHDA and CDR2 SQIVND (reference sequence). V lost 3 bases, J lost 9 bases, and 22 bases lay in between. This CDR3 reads CASSMRAGEGHRTQYF. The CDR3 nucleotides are TGTGCCAGTAGTATGAGGGCAGGGGAAGGTCACAGGACGCAGTATTTT.

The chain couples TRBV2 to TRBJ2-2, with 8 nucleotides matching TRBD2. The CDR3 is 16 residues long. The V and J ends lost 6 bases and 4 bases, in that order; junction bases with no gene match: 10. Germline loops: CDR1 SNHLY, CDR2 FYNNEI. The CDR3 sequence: CASSTGGPGGTGELFF. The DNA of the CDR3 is TGTGCCAGCAGCACGGGGGGGCCGGGGGGCACCGGGGAGCTGTTTTTT.

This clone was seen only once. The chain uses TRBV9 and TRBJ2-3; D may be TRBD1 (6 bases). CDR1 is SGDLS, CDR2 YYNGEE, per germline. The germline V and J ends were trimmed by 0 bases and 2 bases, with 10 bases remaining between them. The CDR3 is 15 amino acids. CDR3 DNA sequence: TGTGCCAGCAGCGTAGCGGCAGGGGACACAGATACGCAGTATTTT. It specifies CASSVAAGDTDTQYF.

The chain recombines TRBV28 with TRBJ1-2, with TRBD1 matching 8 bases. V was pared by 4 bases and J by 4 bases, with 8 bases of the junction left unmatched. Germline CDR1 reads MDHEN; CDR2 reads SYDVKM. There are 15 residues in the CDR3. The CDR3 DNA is TGTGCCAGCAGTTCCGGGACAGGTGGGGCCTATGGCTACACCTTC. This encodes CASSSGTGGAYGYTF.

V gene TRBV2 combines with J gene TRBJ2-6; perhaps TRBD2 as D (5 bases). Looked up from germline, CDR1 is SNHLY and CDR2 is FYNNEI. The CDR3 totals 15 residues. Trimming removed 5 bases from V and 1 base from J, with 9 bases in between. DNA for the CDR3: TGTGCCAGCAGTTCTGAGGGTTCTGGGGCCAACGTCCTGACTTTC. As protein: CASSSEGSGANVLTF.

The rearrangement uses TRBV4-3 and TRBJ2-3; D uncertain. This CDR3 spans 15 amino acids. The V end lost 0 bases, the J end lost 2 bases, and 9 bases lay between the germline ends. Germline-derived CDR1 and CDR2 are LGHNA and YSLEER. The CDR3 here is CASSQDAANTDTQYF. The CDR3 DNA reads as TGCGCCAGCAGCCAAGATGCGGCCAACACAGATACGCAGTATTTT.